This T cell receptor (beta chain) was documented in a study of cytomegalovirus exposure and HLA in healthy donors. The PCR had 60 Vbeta and 13 Jbeta primers. Measured with immunoSEQ multiplex PCR; TCRdb has only the in-frame clones, and not every one. This table holds tens of thousands of clones, about three quarters found once. V was pared by 6 bases and J by 3 bases, with 15 bases between. In germline, CDR1 is MNHEY, CDR2 SMNVEV (reference sequence). This CDR3 region has 15 residues. Sequencing was done on a sample of PBMCs. J is TRBJ1-5 and V is TRBV27; D is unclear. This clonotype was sampled from a male donor in good health and CMV-seropositive. CDR3 sequence reads: CASRKENSYNQPQHF. In DNA, the CDR3 is TGTGCCAGCAGAAAAGAGAACAGCTACAATCAGCCCCAGCATTTT.